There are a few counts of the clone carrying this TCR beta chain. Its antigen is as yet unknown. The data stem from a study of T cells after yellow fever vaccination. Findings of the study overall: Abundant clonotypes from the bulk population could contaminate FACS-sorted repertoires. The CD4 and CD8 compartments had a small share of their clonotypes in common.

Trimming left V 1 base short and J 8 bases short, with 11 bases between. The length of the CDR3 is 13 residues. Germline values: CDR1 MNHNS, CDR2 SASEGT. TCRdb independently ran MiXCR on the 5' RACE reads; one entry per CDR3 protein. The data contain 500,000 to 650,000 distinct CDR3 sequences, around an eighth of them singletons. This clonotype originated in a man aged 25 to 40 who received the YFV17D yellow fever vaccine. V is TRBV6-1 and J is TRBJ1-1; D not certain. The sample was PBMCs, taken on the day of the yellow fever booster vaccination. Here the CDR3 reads CASSEDRIAEAFF. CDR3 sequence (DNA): TGTGCCAGCAGTGAAGACCGAATAGCCGAAGCTTTCTTT.